A single sample is the source of the 3 T cell receptor beta chains below, sequenced in a study of blood T cell repertoires in COVID-19. Assay used: immunoSEQ multiplex PCR; TCRdb lists only in-frame clones, some missing. Of about 100,000 clones listed, about 86% are singletons. The material sequenced was PBMCs or T cells enriched from blood (not recorded which). All receptors derive from a woman aged 50 to 60 who had recovered from COVID-19.

CDR3 sequence (DNA): TGTGCCAGCAGTTACTCTTCAGTAAACTATGGCTACACCTTC. It translates to CASSYSSVNYGYTF. This sequence joins TRBV6-6 and TRBJ1-2; no firm D call. V was cut by 0 bases and J by 2 bases, with 7 bases left in between. This CDR3 comprises 14 residues. Germline loops: CDR1 MNHNY, CDR2 SVGAGI (reference sequence).

The chain couples TRBV5-4 to TRBJ2-3; D might be TRBD2 (5 bases). The CDR3 consists of 17 residues. The V gene lost 5 bases and the J gene lost 0 bases, with 19 bases spanning the gap. CDR1 and CDR2 from the germline V gene are SGHNT and YYREEE (reference sequence). The CDR3 spells CASRPEVARSSTDTQYF. The CDR3 DNA is TGTGCCAGCAGACCCGAGGTAGCGCGGTCTAGCACAGATACGCAGTATTTT.

This rearrangement joins TRBV7-3 to TRBJ2-1, with D uncertain. The germline V gene has CDR1 SGHTA and CDR2 FQGTGA. CDR3 size: 14 residues. Trimming took off 5 bases at V and 8 bases at J, with 16 bases between the two ends. The DNA for the CDR3 is TGTGCCAGCAGCCCCTCCCGAGGAGTGGATGAGCAGTTCTTC. This codes for CASSPSRGVDEQFF.